This T cell receptor beta chain was sequenced during a study of blood T cell repertoires in COVID-19 (TCRdb year 2020). Context from the whole study: The collaborator samples originated in the United States, Italy and Spain and spanned the acute and convalescent phases of COVID-19. The material from the prospective study consisted of cDNA or gDNA derived from T cells, B-cell-depleted T cells, or PBMCs. The dataset comprised deeply sampled blood TCRbeta repertoires from subjects exposed to, actively infected with, or recovered from COVID-19. The repertoires were made available in a free public database intended to serve as a resource for research on the immune response to SARS-CoV-2. The samples were drawn from two sources: the first 160 participants of the ongoing ImmuneRACE study, and 1,000 to 1,500 subjects contributed by 6 global collaborators. The sample metadata nearly always contained a de-identified subject ID, COVID-19 status, age in years and sex. HLA class I and class II types, where available, came from metadata supplied by the sample provider rather than from assay-based typing. Overall study results and their limits: Clinical and demographic metadata were provided uncurated, with the amount varying by source and participant.

Participants in the prospective study were enrolled through a virtual design, were aged about 18 to 89 years, and lived in 20 to 30 United States geographic areas. To assign participants to cohorts, the prospective study relied on clinical history that participants themselves reported in a screening survey and a study questionnaire. Mobile phlebotomists in the prospective study collected whole blood, serum and a nasopharyngeal or oropharyngeal swab from every participant. Over a roughly 2-month period, participants in the prospective study had the option of providing additional blood draws and questionnaires. Prospective study blood samples were shipped either frozen or at room temperature before DNA extraction. The immunoSEQ Assay, a bias-controlled multiplex PCR, was used to amplify TCRbeta CDR3 regions from genomic DNA. Per the source publication's procedure: Within the assay, amplification of reference gene primers was used to estimate how many nucleated cells each sample contained. To quantify the absolute abundance of each unique TCRbeta CDR3 rearrangement, sequence reads were collapsed and filtered. For each sample, productive Simpson clonality was calculated by taking the square root of Simpson's diversity index across productive rearrangements. TCRdb holds this immuneACCESS table with in-frame rearrangements only. Some clones are missing; in checked studies, unresolved V genes explain under half, and the rest has no known cause. V, J and clone size are those of that table, while D and trimming were read from the DNA. The sample includes roughly 220,000 clones, with about 86% observed a single time. The ten top clones hold roughly 14% of the sample.

From the cysteine through the phenylalanine, the CDR3 covers 13 amino acids. The DNA shown is the 39-base CDR3, in frame from base 1. V lost 4 bases and J lost 8 bases, and the count of bases not matched to a germline gene is 6. As encoded in the germline V gene, CDR1 is SQVTM while CDR2 is ANQGSEA. Points on this clone: This clone's antigen is unknown. Per-nucleotide qualities are absent, and no much larger clonotype sits a single base away.

This clonotype was sampled from a woman aged 50 to 60 with acute COVID-19. This receptor chain uses TRBV29-1 and TRBJ1-4; 8 bases in the middle match TRBD1. The specimen sequenced was PBMCs or T cells enriched from blood (not recorded which). In nucleotide form, the sequence is TGCAGCGTTGCTGGACAGGGTTGGGAAAAACTGTTTTTT. Its protein reads: CSVAGQGWEKLFF.